What follows are 21 T cell receptor beta chains derived from one specimen sequenced in a study of blood T cells in healthy people across ages. A second PCR, run for about 7 to 11 cycles, used a sample-barcoded 5' primer plus a J-beta primer mix. TCRdb analysed the 5' RACE reads with MiXCR anew, one entry per CDR3 protein. The data show hundreds of thousands of distinct CDR3 sequences, over 40% seen once. The sequenced sample was blood. The receptors here all came from a man of 80 years or more in good health.

This clonotype was seen a few times. V is TRBV15 and J is TRBJ2-6; the D call may be TRBD1 or TRBD2 (6 bases each). V lost 0 bases and J 3 bases, leaving 12 bases between the germline ends. CDR3 length: 17 residues. Germline V gene data show CDR1 as LNHNV and CDR2 as YYDKDF (reference sequence). CDR3 amino acids: CATSRDGGGLGANVLTF. In nucleotides, the CDR3 is TGTGCCACCAGCAGAGACGGAGGGGGGCTTGGGGCCAACGTCCTGACTTTC.

The CDR3 sequence is CASSAAFREGSSYEQYF. The CDR3 nucleotides read TGTGCCAGCAGCGCGGCATTCAGGGAGGGGAGCTCCTACGAGCAGTACTTC. The chain carries TRBV7-9 and TRBJ2-7, with 7 bases identical to TRBD2. Germline V gives CDR1 SEHNR, CDR2 FQNEAQ (reference sequence). The CDR3 length is 17 residues. Trimming cost V 5 bases and J 0 bases; bases outside gene matches: 13.

The rearrangement joins TRBV2 to TRBJ2-5; 12 bases agree with TRBD2. The J call may not be correct, given that the DNA end is closer to TRBJ2-7. Per the germline V gene, CDR1 is SNHLY and CDR2 is FYNNEI. The CDR3 has 15 residues. The CDR3 region is CASSELAGGHNEQYF. The CDR3 nucleotides are TGTGCCAGCAGTGAACTAGCGGGAGGGCACAACGAGCAGTACTTC.

The chain links TRBV7-9 to TRBJ2-5; either TRBD1 or TRBD2 may fit D (5 bases each). Trimming shortened V by 2 bases and J by 5 bases, and 12 bases separated the two germline ends. Germline values: CDR1 SEHNR, CDR2 FQNEAQ (reference sequence). The CDR3 is 14 amino acids. As DNA, the CDR3 is TGTGCCAGCAGCTTACGGGGAGAGGGGGAGACCCAGTACTTC. It specifies CASSLRGEGETQYF.

V usage is TRBV15 and J usage is TRBJ2-5; perhaps TRBD2 as D (5 bases). The J call could be wrong; TRBJ2-7 is a better fit for the DNA end. The CDR3 covers 14 residues. Per germline, CDR1 LNHNV and CDR2 YYDKDF (reference sequence). CDR3 bases: TGTGCCACCAGCAGAGGGACTCATATGGGCGAGCAGTACTTC. This codes for CATSRGTHMGEQYF.

This chain uses TRBV12-5 with TRBJ2-5; tentatively, D is TRBD1 or TRBD2 (5 bases each). The length of the CDR3 is 14 residues. Germline CDR1 and CDR2: LGHNT and FRNRAP. V lost 6 bases, J lost 5 bases, and 16 bases lay in between. CDR3 residues: CASGADGRGETQYF. CDR3 nucleotide sequence: TGTGCTAGTGGCGCCGACGGCCGGGGCGAGACCCAGTACTTC.

The sample holds many counts of this clonotype. The CDR3 DNA reads as TGTGCCAGCAGCTTAGGGTCAACTAGCGGGTCCGCGCAGTACTTC. This sequence encodes CASSLGSTSGSAQYF. The chain employs TRBV7-2 and TRBJ2-7; TRBD2 aligns across 9 bases. The V gene's germline CDR1 is SGHTA and CDR2 FQGNSA. V shed 1 base, J shed 9 bases, and the junction held 10 bases outside the gene matches. This CDR3 region has 15 residues.

As concerns this clonotype: A clone one base away is much larger, so this may be a read error. This sequence joins TRBV29-1 and TRBJ2-1; the match to TRBD2 covers 9 bases. CDR3 length: 13 residues. Per germline, CDR1 SQVTM and CDR2 ANQGSEA. CDR3 in DNA: TGCAGCGTTGAGACTAGCGGCTACGATGAGCAGTTCTTC. Protein: CSVETSGYDEQFF.

This clonotype was detected a few times. The chain links TRBV9 to TRBJ2-1, with 9 bases aligning to TRBD1. The CDR3 length is 15 residues. The junction had 6 bases not matched to a gene; V was cut back by 0 bases and J by 8 bases. Germline-derived CDR1 and CDR2 are SGDLS and YYNGEE. The CDR3 nucleotides read TGTGCCAGCAGCGTAGAACAGGGGGCTGGATATGAGCAGTTCTTC. Amino acids: CASSVEQGAGYEQFF.

This clonotype has more than one count but fewer than ten. The V call is TRBV7-9, the J call TRBJ2-1; 9 nucleotides agree with TRBD2. Germline V gene sequence: CDR1 SEHNR, CDR2 FQNEAQ (reference sequence). Trimming cost V 4 bases and J 9 bases; bases outside gene matches: 4. There are 13 residues in the CDR3. CDR3 amino acids: CASSSGLAGEQFF. The CDR3 coding sequence is TGTGCCAGCAGCTCGGGACTAGCTGGTGAGCAGTTCTTC. The entire variable domain, with the rest obtained from reference TRBV7-9 and TRBJ2-1, is as follows: DTGVSQNPRHKITKRGQNVTFRCDPISEHNRLYWYRQTLGQGPEFLTYFQNEAQLEKSRLLSDRFSAERPKGSFSTLEIQRTEQGDSAMYLCASSSGLAGEQFFGPGTRLTVL.

This chain joins TRBV18 and TRBJ2-3; possible D gene TRBD2, 5 bases. From germline, CDR1 is KGHSH and CDR2 LQKENI. CDR3 length: 14 residues. With 0 bases removed from V and 8 bases from J, the gap between germline ends came to 12 bases. CDR3 in amino acids: CASSPPGALGTQYF. Written as DNA, the CDR3 is TGTGCCAGCTCACCACCGGGAGCTCTCGGTACGCAGTATTTT.

This clonotype has more than one count but fewer than ten. The chain couples TRBV20-1 to TRBJ2-7; 8 bases are a match to TRBD1. CDR1 DFQATT and CDR2 SNEGSKA come from the germline V gene (reference sequence). CDR3 length: 14 residues. The ends lost 5 bases at V and 5 bases at J; junction bases unmatched: 11. CDR3: CSADPRQGRNEQYF. CDR3 in DNA: TGCAGTGCTGATCCGAGACAGGGGAGAAACGAGCAGTACTTC.

The chain joins TRBV5-1 to TRBJ2-3; D is ambiguous. The germline V gene encodes CDR1 SGHRS and CDR2 YFSETQ. V lost 3 bases and J lost 4, with 12 bases in between. This CDR3 contains 14 residues. CDR3 DNA: TGCGCCAGCAGCTCCCAGGTATTGGCAGATACGCAGTATTTT. This encodes CASSSQVLADTQYF.

The chain combines TRBV13 with TRBJ2-5; possible D gene TRBD1, 6 bases. The CDR3 runs 13 residues. Germline V gene data show CDR1 as PRHDT and CDR2 as FYEKMQ (reference sequence). Trimming took off 5 bases at V and 7 bases at J, with 14 bases between the two ends. This CDR3 is CASSHRQARTQYF. The CDR3 DNA reads as TGTGCCAGCAGCCACCGACAGGCACGGACCCAGTACTTC.

V and J are TRBV7-2 and TRBJ2-5; 8 bases agree with TRBD2. This CDR3 comprises 12 residues. The trim removed 5 bases at V and 13 bases at J, leaving 9 bases unmatched. Germline assignment: CDR1 SGHTA and CDR2 FQGNSA. The CDR3 reads CASSPPGGYWYF. The CDR3 bases are TGTGCCAGCAGCCCCCCGGGGGGGTATTGGTACTTC.

V is TRBV10-3 and J is TRBJ2-1, with D hard to call. V lost 2 bases and J 7 bases, leaving 6 bases between the germline ends. Germline V CDR1 and CDR2: ENHRY, SYGVKD. CDR3 length equals 12 residues. CDR3 amino acids: CAISEQENEQFF. The CDR3 DNA reads as TGTGCCATCAGTGAGCAGGAGAATGAGCAGTTCTTC.

Worth noting for this clonotype: One end of the junction fails to match germline, which may point to a read error. The rearrangement joins TRBV7-2 to TRBJ2-3; 7 nucleotides align to TRBD2. The CDR3 has 16 amino acids. Germline V gene lookup returns CDR1 SGHTA and CDR2 FQGNSA. The CDR3 reads CASSLDAGVVADPQYF. The CDR3 region has the DNA TGTGCCAGCAGCTTAGACGCGGGAGTCGTGGCAGATCCGCAGTATTTT.

This clonotype was seen more than once but under ten times. The rearrangement uses TRBV11-3 and TRBJ2-5; TRBD1 matches 9 bases. With V trimmed by 4 bases and J by 6 bases, 6 bases remained unmatched. The CDR3 runs 14 residues. CDR1 SGHNT and CDR2 YENEEA come from the germline V gene. Written as DNA, the CDR3 is TGTGCCAGCAGCTCTGGACAGGGGCGGAAGACCCAGTACTTC. It codes for CASSSGQGRKTQYF.

As for this clonotype: A much bigger clone sits one base away, suggesting this may be a read error. This chain links TRBV11-1 with TRBJ2-5; no clear D gene. CDR1 SGHAT and CDR2 FQDESV come from the germline V gene (reference sequence). The ends were cut back, 5 bases at V and 1 base at J, with 11 bases in the middle. The length of the CDR3 is 14 residues. As DNA, the CDR3 is TGTGCCAGCAGCCGTGCAGGATTCCAAGAGACCCAGTACTTC. It is translated as CASSRAGFQETQYF.

This clonotype has a handful of counts. The gene calls are TRBV6-5 and TRBJ2-5; 10 bases are shared with TRBD2. CDR1 is MNHEY, CDR2 SVGAGI, per germline. The CDR3 extends over 15 amino acids. Germline trimming cut 5 bases from V and 5 bases from J; bases unmatched to any gene: 8. CDR3 in DNA: TGTGCCAGCAGTAACAGCGGGAGGGCCATTGAGACCCAGTACTTC. Translation: CASSNSGRAIETQYF.

As to this clonotype: An end of the junction does not agree with germline; a read error may underlie this. CDR3 DNA: TGTGCCGGCAGGAGGGACGAGACTCAGCCCCAGCATTTT. Translating gives CAGRRDETQPQHF. The V and J genes are TRBV3-1 and TRBJ1-5; perhaps TRBD1 as D (5 bases). The CDR3 is made up of 13 amino acids. Looked up from germline, CDR1 is LGHDT and CDR2 is YNNKEL (reference sequence).